Following are 5 T cell receptor beta chains from one sample sequenced in a study of CD8 T cells in Susac syndrome. Reverse transcription of about 0.5 to 1 ug RNA used random hexamers. TCRdb re-derived calls from the immunoSEQ multiplex PCR reads in MiXCR, one entry per CDR3 protein. The data contain approximately 190,000 distinct CDR3 sequences, roughly 95% of them singletons. The specimen sequenced was CD4+ T cells from PBMCs. These TCRs come from a human donor with Susac syndrome.

The V and J genes are TRBV30 and TRBJ2-2; 7 positions agree with TRBD2. The CDR3 runs to 13 residues. The V and J ends lost 1 base and 6 bases, in that order; junction bases with no gene match: 2. Germline V gene data show CDR1 as GTSNPN and CDR2 as SVGIG (reference sequence). The CDR3 loop reads CAWSDGLAGELFF. In DNA, the CDR3 is TGTGCCTGGAGTGACGGACTAGCCGGGGAGCTGTTTTTT.

CDR3 sequence reads: CASSPQQGSTGELFF. The CDR3 DNA sequence: TGTGCCAGCAGCCCCCAACAAGGGAGCACCGGGGAGCTGTTTTTT. V is TRBV6-4 and J is TRBJ2-2; a possible D gene is TRBD2 (5 bases). The CDR3 covers 15 residues. The germline V gene encodes CDR1 MRHNA and CDR2 SNTAGT. The ends were cut back, 6 bases at V and 4 bases at J, with 15 bases in the middle.

The J gene is TRBJ1-1, the V gene TRBV28; D is unclear. CDR3 length equals 15 residues. The germline gives CDR1 MDHEN, CDR2 SYDVKM. V was shortened by 1 base and J by 6 bases, with 15 bases between the two germline ends. The CDR3 is CASSLSGLLGPEAFF. The CDR3 DNA is TGTGCCAGCAGTTTATCTGGCCTCCTCGGCCCTGAAGCTTTCTTT.

The chain employs TRBV10-3 and TRBJ2-3; 7 nucleotides align to TRBD1. CDR1 is ENHRY and CDR2 is SYGVKD in the germline V gene. The CDR3 has 14 amino acids. With V trimmed by 6 bases and J by 6 bases, 9 bases remained unmatched. In nucleotides, the CDR3 is TGTGCCATCAGCAGAGGACAGGAAGGGGATACGCAGTATTTT. This encodes CAISRGQEGDTQYF.

The rearrangement uses TRBV12-3 or TRBV12-4 and TRBJ2-1; 13 positions match TRBD2. V lost 5 bases to trimming and J lost 4 bases; unmatched junction nucleotides: 5. The CDR3 has 16 amino acids. Written as DNA, the CDR3 is TGTGCCAGCAGTCTCGGGACTAGCGGGATGTACAATGAGCAGTTCTTC. Its protein is CASSLGTSGMYNEQFF.